The source of this TCR beta chain is a study of OX40 agonist ivuxolimab in advanced cancers. CDR1 is PRHDT, CDR2 FYEKMQ, per germline (reference sequence). With 0 bases removed from V and 1 base from J, the gap between germline ends came to 3 bases. The CDR3 has 14 residues. No patient had autoimmune disease or received systemic immunosuppression. Details on this clone: Its antigen is still unknown.

Study-wide results and caveats: Expanded clones were, on average, more numerous among CD8+ T cells than CD4+. Specificity for antigen went undetermined in the expanded peripheral T cells. Circulating CD4+ and CD8+ T cells showed clonal expansion by week 6 at 0.1 to 3.0 mg/kg.

Measured with immunoSEQ multiplex PCR; TCRdb has only the in-frame clones, and not every one. The sample gives approximately 54,000 clones, around 93% of which show up once; around 9.3% is in the top ten. V and J are TRBV13 and TRBJ2-2, with D hard to call. The sample consisted of CD4+ or CD8+ T cells sorted from blood, taken in a trial of the OX40 agonist ivuxolimab. The receptor's source is an adult with an advanced solid tumor such as melanoma, head and neck, liver or kidney cancer. The CDR3 loop is CASSLGGNTGELFF. The DNA for the CDR3 is TGTGCCAGCAGCTTAGGAGGGAACACCGGGGAGCTGTTTTTT.